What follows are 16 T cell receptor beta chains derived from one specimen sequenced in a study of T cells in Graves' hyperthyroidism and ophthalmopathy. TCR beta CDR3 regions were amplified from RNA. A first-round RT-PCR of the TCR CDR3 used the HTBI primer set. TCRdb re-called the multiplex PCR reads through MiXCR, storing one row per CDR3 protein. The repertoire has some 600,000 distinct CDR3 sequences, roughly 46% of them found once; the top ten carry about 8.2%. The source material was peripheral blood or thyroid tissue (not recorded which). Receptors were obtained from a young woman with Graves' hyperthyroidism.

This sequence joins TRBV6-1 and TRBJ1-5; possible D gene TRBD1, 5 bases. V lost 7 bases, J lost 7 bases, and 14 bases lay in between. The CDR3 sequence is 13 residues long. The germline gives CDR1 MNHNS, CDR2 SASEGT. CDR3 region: CASTSFWGQPQHF. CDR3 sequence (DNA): TGTGCCAGCACTTCGTTTTGGGGGCAGCCCCAGCATTTT.

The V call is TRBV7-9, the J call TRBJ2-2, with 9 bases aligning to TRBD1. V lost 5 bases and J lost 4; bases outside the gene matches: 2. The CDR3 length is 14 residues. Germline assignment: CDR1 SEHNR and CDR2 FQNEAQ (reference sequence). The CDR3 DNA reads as TGTGCCAGCAGCCCGACAGGGGGCACCGGGGAGCTGTTTTTT. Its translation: CASSPTGGTGELFF. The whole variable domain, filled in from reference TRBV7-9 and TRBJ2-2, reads DTGVSQNPRHKITKRGQNVTFRCDPISEHNRLYWYRQTLGQGPEFLTYFQNEAQLEKSRLLSDRFSAERPKGSFSTLEIQRTEQGDSAMYLCASSPTGGTGELFFGEGSRLTVL.

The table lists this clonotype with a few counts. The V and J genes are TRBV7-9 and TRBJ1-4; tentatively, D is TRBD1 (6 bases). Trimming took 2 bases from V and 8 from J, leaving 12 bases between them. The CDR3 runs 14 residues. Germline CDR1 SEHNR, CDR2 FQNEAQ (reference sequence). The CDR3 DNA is TGTGCCAGCAGCTTACCGGGGGCGAGGGAAAAACTGTTTTTT. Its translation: CASSLPGAREKLFF. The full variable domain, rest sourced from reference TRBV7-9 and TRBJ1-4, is DTGVSQNPRHKITKRGQNVTFRCDPISEHNRLYWYRQTLGQGPEFLTYFQNEAQLEKSRLLSDRFSAERPKGSFSTLEIQRTEQGDSAMYLCASSLPGAREKLFFGSGTQLSVL.

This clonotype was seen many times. The CDR3 here is CSARDRGNTEAFF. As DNA, the CDR3 is TGCAGTGCGAGGGACAGGGGGAACACTGAAGCTTTCTTT. The chain joins TRBV20-1 to TRBJ1-1; 10 nucleotides align to TRBD1. Germline V gene data show CDR1 as DFQATT and CDR2 as SNEGSKA (reference sequence). With 6 bases clipped from V and 1 base from J, the junction kept 2 bases outside the gene matches. The CDR3 sequence is 13 residues long.

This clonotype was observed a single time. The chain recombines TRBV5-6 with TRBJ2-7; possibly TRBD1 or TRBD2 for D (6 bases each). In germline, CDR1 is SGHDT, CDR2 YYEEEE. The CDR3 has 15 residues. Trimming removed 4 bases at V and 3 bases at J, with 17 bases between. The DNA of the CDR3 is TGTGCCAGCAGCCGGGCGGGACATGGAATCTACGAGCAGTACTTC. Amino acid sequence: CASSRAGHGIYEQYF.

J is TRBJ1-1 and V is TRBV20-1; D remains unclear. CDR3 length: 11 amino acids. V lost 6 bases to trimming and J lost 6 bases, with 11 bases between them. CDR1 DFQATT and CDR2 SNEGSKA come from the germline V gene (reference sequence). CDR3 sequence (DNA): TGCAGTGCCTTTGGGAAACCTGAAGCTTTCTTT. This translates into CSAFGKPEAFF.

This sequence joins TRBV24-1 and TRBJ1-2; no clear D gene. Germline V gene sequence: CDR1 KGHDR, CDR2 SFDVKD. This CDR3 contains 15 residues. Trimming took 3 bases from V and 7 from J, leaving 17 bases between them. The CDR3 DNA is TGTGCCACCAGTGATGCGGACGCTGATAGTGCTGGCTACACCTTC. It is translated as CATSDADADSAGYTF.

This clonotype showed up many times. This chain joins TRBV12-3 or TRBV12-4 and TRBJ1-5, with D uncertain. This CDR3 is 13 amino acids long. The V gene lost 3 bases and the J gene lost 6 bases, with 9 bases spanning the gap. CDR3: CASSLRDRQPQHF. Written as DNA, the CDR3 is TGTGCCAGCAGTTTGAGGGATCGTCAGCCCCAGCATTTT.

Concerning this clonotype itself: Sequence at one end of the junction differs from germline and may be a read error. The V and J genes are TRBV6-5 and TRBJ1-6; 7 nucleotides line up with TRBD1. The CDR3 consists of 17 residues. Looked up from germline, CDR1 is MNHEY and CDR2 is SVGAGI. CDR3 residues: CAISESRTGGYNSPLHF. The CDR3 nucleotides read TGTGCCATCAGTGAGTCCCGGACAGGCGGATATAATTCACCCCTCCACTTT.

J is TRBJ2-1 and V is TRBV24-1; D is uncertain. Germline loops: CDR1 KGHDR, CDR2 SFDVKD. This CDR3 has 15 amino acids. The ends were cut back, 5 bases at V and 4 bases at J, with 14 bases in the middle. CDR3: CATSGVAVPYNEQFF. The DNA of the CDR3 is TGTGCCACCAGTGGTGTGGCGGTCCCATACAATGAGCAGTTCTTC.

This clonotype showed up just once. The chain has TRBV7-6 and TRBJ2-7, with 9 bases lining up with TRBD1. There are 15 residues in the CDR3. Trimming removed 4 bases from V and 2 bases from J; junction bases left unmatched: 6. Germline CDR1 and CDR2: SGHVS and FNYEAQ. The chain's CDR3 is CASSSSRDRAYEQYF. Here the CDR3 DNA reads TGTGCCAGCAGCTCGTCCCGGGACAGGGCCTACGAGCAGTACTTC.

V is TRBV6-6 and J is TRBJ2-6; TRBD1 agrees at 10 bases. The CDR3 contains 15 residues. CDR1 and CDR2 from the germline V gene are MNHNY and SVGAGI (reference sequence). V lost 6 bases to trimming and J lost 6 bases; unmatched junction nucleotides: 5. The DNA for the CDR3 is TGTGCCAGCAGGCGACAGGGGGCGCAGGCCAACGTCCTGACTTTC. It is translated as CASRRQGAQANVLTF.

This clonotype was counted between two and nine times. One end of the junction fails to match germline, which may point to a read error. In DNA, the CDR3 is TGTGCCACCAGTTACAGGGGGCAGGAGCAGTTTTTT. It encodes CATSYRGQEQFF. J is TRBJ2-2 and V is TRBV24-1, with 9 bases matching TRBD1. Germline lookup yields CDR1 KGHDR and CDR2 SFDVKD. The CDR3 contains 12 residues.

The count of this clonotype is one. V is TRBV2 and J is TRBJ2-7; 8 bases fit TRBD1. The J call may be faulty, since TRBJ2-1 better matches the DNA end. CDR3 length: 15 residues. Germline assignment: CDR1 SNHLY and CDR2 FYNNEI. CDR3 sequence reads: CASSEDRVVHNEQFF. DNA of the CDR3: TGTGCCAGCAGTGAGGACAGGGTAGTCCACAATGAGCAGTTCTTC.

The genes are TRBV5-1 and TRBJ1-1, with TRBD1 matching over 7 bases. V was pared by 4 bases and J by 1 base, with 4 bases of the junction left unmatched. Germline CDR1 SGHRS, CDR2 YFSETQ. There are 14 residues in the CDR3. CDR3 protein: CASSTGDGNTEAFF. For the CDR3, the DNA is TGCGCCAGCAGCACAGGGGACGGGAACACTGAAGCTTTCTTT.

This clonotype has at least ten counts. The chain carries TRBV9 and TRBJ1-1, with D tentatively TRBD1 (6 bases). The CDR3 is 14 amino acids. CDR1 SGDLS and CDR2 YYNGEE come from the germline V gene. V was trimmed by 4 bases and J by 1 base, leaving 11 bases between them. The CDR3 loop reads CASSPRTANTEAFF. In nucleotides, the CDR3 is TGTGCCAGCAGCCCCCGGACAGCGAACACTGAAGCTTTCTTT. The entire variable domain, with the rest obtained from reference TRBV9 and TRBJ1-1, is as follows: DSGVTQTPKHLITATGQRVTLRCSPRSGDLSVYWYQQSLDQGLQFLIQYYNGEERAKGNILERFSAQQFPDLHSELNLSSLELGDSALYFCASSPRTANTEAFFGQGTRLTVV.